Below are 29 T cell receptor beta chains sequenced from a single sample in a study of tumor-infiltrating lymphocytes in primary liver carcinoma. From roughly 20-30 mg of unsorted bulk tissue, DNA and RNA were co-extracted together. Constant-region priming of about 0.5 ug total RNA yielded TCR beta cDNA. It was through three nested multiplex PCR rounds of slightly modified ARM-PCR that TCR beta libraries arose. The first two PCR rounds used TRBV1-TRBV30 primers with a Cbeta primer, approximately 10 cycles each. A single record per CDR3 protein comes from TCRdb applying MiXCR to the multiplex PCR reads. The table has approximately 88,000 distinct CDR3 sequences, approximately 68% seen once. The specimen sequenced was tumor-adjacent normal liver tissue. These receptors all come from a man aged 35 to 55 with primary liver carcinoma and hepatitis B virus infection.

The chain couples TRBV29-1 to TRBJ2-7; tentative D call: TRBD2 (6 bases). Deletions cut 8 bases from V and 11 bases from J, with 13 bases between. The germline V gene encodes CDR1 SQVTM and CDR2 ANQGSEA. There are 9 residues in the CDR3. CDR3 residues: CSLRGGKYF. The CDR3 DNA is TGCAGCCTCCGGGGCGGGAAGTACTTC.

Regarding this clonotype: A clone one base away is much larger, so this may be a read error. The V and J genes are TRBV12-3 or TRBV12-4 and TRBJ2-2; TRBD2 is a possible D gene (6 bases). The CDR3 length is 14 residues. V was shortened by 5 bases and J by 6 bases, with 13 bases between the two germline ends. DNA for the CDR3: TGTGCCAGCAGTCTTCGGGAGATGGCCGGGGAGCTGTTTTTT. Translation: CASSLREMAGELFF.

The table lists this clonotype with a count of one. The J gene is TRBJ2-1, the V gene TRBV29-1; TRBD2 aligns across 7 bases. The CDR3 runs to 15 residues. Germline CDR1 is SQVTM and CDR2 is ANQGSEA. V trimming: 6 bases; J trimming: 6 bases; junction bases outside the gene matches: 14. CDR3 amino acids: CSVSGRELLLNEQFF. For the CDR3, the DNA is TGCAGCGTCTCGGGGCGGGAGTTACTCCTCAATGAGCAGTTCTTC.

This clonotype came up once. This rearrangement joins TRBV4-1 to TRBJ2-1; 12 positions match TRBD1. Trimming at V came to 3 bases and at J to 0 bases, leaving 15 bases not matched to a gene. Germline V gives CDR1 MGHRA, CDR2 YSYEKL. This CDR3 is 21 amino acids long. The chain's CDR3 is CASSHLVVGQGAVSSYNEQFF. The DNA of the CDR3 is TGCGCCAGCAGCCATCTCGTAGTGGGACAGGGGGCGGTTAGCTCCTACAATGAGCAGTTCTTC.

This clonotype was seen only once. A much larger clone differs from this one at a single base, so this may be a read error. The chain is built from TRBV14 and TRBJ2-2; no reliable D call. Germline CDR1 and CDR2: SGHDN and FVKESK. CDR3 length equals 13 residues. CDR3 DNA sequence: TGTGCCAACAGCCCGGCATGGACCGGGGAGCTGTTTTTT. Translated: CANSPAWTGELFF.

The rearrangement uses TRBV25-1 and TRBJ2-3, with D maybe TRBD2 (5 bases). The V gene's germline CDR1 is MGHDK and CDR2 SYGVNS. This CDR3 has 15 amino acids. V lost 6 bases and J 0 bases, leaving 13 bases between the germline ends. DNA of the CDR3: TGTGCCAGCAGCCCCGACCCGGGAAGCACAGATACGCAGTATTTT. It codes for CASSPDPGSTDTQYF.

Note on this clonotype: At one of its ends the junction is not consistent with the germline gene, which may arise from a read error. The rearrangement links TRBV6-2 or TRBV6-3 to TRBJ1-5; D is ambiguous. Germline assignment: CDR1 MNHEY and CDR2 SVGEGT. The CDR3 runs 15 residues. CDR3: CASNARGGNNRPQHF. Here the CDR3 DNA reads TGTGCCAGCAACGCTCGGGGAGGGAACAATCGGCCCCAGCATTTT.

Ten or more counts support this clonotype. The CDR3 DNA sequence: TGTGCCAGCAGCTGGGCGCTGGATACGCAGTATTTT. It codes for CASSWALDTQYF. V is TRBV7-8 and J is TRBJ2-3; D remains unclear. Trimming left V 4 bases short and J 6 bases short, with 8 bases between. The CDR3 is 12 residues long. Germline V gene lookup returns CDR1 SGHVS and CDR2 FQNEAQ.

The rearrangement links TRBV28 to TRBJ2-2; tentatively, D is TRBD1 (6 bases). The CDR3 totals 15 residues. Germline CDR1 MDHEN, CDR2 SYDVKM. V was trimmed by 7 bases and J by 4 bases, leaving 16 bases between them. The CDR3 loop is CASISGTYLTGELFF. The CDR3 DNA sequence: TGTGCCAGCATTTCCGGGACATACCTCACCGGGGAGCTGTTTTTT.

Of note for this clonotype: Since a much larger clone is just one base distant, this may be a read error. The chain recombines TRBV28 with TRBJ2-7; TRBD2 might be the D (6 bases). In germline, CDR1 is MDHEN, CDR2 SYDVKM. CDR3 length equals 13 residues. The CDR3 coding sequence is TGTGCCAGCAGTTTCGCGGGAAACTACAAGCAGTACTTC. Translation gives CASSFAGNYKQYF.

V is TRBV7-8 and J is TRBJ2-3; 7 bases fit TRBD2. Per the germline V gene, CDR1 is SGHVS and CDR2 is FQNEAQ. The CDR3 contains 15 residues. The ends lost 0 bases at V and 4 bases at J; junction bases unmatched: 4. This CDR3 is CASSLAGGASDTQYF. DNA for the CDR3: TGTGCCAGCAGCTTAGCGGGAGGGGCGTCAGATACGCAGTATTTT.

Worth noting for this clonotype: This may stem from a read error, because a much larger clone lies one nucleotide away. This sequence joins TRBV4-1 and TRBJ2-5; 7 positions match TRBD1. CDR3 length equals 16 residues. Germline V lookup: CDR1 MGHRA, CDR2 YSYEKL. CDR3 sequence reads: CTSSHSPGQSQETQYF. CDR3 bases: TGCACCAGCAGCCATTCCCCGGGACAGTCACAAGAGACCCAGTACTTC.

The V call is TRBV11-2, the J call TRBJ2-5, with D unclear. This CDR3 comprises 16 residues. Germline assignment: CDR1 SGHAT and CDR2 FQNNGV. The chain's CDR3 is CVSSSRDSAHQETQYF. CDR3 nucleotide sequence: TGTGTCAGTAGTTCCCGAGACTCGGCCCACCAAGAGACCCAGTACTTC.

On this clonotype itself: Its ends do not fully match the called genes, so a read error is possible. The chain joins TRBV7-9 to TRBJ2-5, with D perhaps matching TRBD1 or TRBD2 (5 bases each). The germline gives CDR1 SEHNR, CDR2 FQNEAQ (reference sequence). This CDR3 is built from 16 residues. The CDR3 DNA is TGTGCCCGCAGCTCCCGGGATAGGGGAGTCCAAGAGACCCAGTACTTC. Translation: CARSSRDRGVQETQYF.

In this sample, this clonotype turned up once. This chain links TRBV11-2 with TRBJ2-3; tentative D call: TRBD1 (5 bases). The end of the DNA is better explained by TRBJ1-5, so the J call may be wrong. Germline V gene data show CDR1 as SGHAT and CDR2 as FQNNGV. CDR3 size: 16 residues. CDR3 sequence (DNA): TGTGCCAGCAGCCCCACCAGCGGGGGGAACACAGATACGCAGCATTTT. It encodes CASSPTSGGNTDTQHF.

Details on this clonotype: The germline gene is not matched at one end of the junction; a read error may be the cause. This chain uses TRBV12-3 or TRBV12-4 with TRBJ1-5; D possibly corresponds to TRBD2 (5 bases). The DNA end lines up better with TRBJ2-3; the J call may be wrong. The CDR3 sequence is 14 residues long. The CDR3 DNA is TGTGCCAGCAGCTTAGCGCACAGAGATCAGCCCCAGTATTTT. Its protein is CASSLAHRDQPQYF.

The table lists this clonotype with many counts. The rearrangement joins TRBV10-1 to TRBJ1-2, with 7 bases fitting TRBD1. V lost 5 bases, J lost 4 bases, and 4 bases stayed unmatched. The CDR3 is 13 amino acids. Germline V CDR1 and CDR2: WNHNN, SYGVQD (reference sequence). CDR3: CASSSGGSYGYTF. The CDR3 DNA reads as TGCGCCAGCAGTTCAGGGGGGAGCTATGGCTACACCTTC.

This clonotype was picked up one time. A much bigger clone sits one base away, suggesting this may be a read error. This chain links TRBV12-3 or TRBV12-4 with TRBJ1-1, with 7 bases matching TRBD1. CDR3 length: 13 residues. The CDR3 DNA follows: TGTGCCAGCTGTTTTCAGGGGGACACTGAAGCTTTCTTT. Translating gives CASCFQGDTEAFF.

The CDR3, as DNA: TGTGCCAGCACCGGGGGAGTGGCCCACAATGAGCAGTTCTTC. Protein product: CASTGGVAHNEQFF. The chain is built from TRBV25-1 and TRBJ2-1; the D gene is possibly TRBD2 (6 bases). The V end was cut by 7 bases, the J end by 5 bases, with 15 bases between. The germline gives CDR1 MGHDK, CDR2 SYGVNS. The CDR3 loop spans 14 amino acids.

This clonotype was picked up one time. A much more abundant neighbour one base away suggests this may be a read error. V is TRBV10-3 and J is TRBJ2-5; no firm D call. Per germline, CDR1 ENHRY and CDR2 SYGVKD. The CDR3 covers 12 residues. The CDR3, as DNA: TGTGTCACCTCATACATTCAAGAGACCCAGTACTTC. This translates into CVTSYIQETQYF.

In regard to this clonotype: The CDR3 does not close with the conserved phenylalanine or tryptophan, likely indicating a read error. The rearrangement joins TRBV11-2 to TRBJ2-1; 8 positions match TRBD2. Germline trimming cut 3 bases from V and 12 bases from J; bases unmatched to any gene: 16. Germline-derived CDR1 and CDR2 are SGHAT and FQNNGV. CDR3 length: 16 residues. DNA of the CDR3: TGTGCCAGCAGCTTGGATATCGGACTAGCAATGGGTGGGCAGTTCATC. Its protein product is CASSLDIGLAMGGQFI.

This clonotype was seen just once. The chain recombines TRBV2 with TRBJ2-5; D perhaps matches TRBD1 (8 bases). CDR3 length: 12 amino acids. V gave up 5 bases and J gave up 13 bases, with 17 bases separating them. In germline, CDR1 is SNHLY, CDR2 FYNNEI. In DNA form, the CDR3 reads TGTGCCAGCAGTACAGGGGGGGAGACACGGTACTTC. Translating it yields CASSTGGETRYF. The whole variable domain, remainder taken from reference TRBV2 and TRBJ2-5, is EPEVTQTPSHQVTQMGQEVILRCVPISNHLYFYWYRQILGQKVEFLVSFYNNEISEKSEIFDDQFSVERPDGSNFTLKIRSTKLEDSAMYFCASSTGGETRYFGPGTRLLVL.

This clonotype came up once. Germline and junction disagree at one end, which may indicate a read error. The J gene is TRBJ1-1, the V gene TRBV5-6, with a tentative D call TRBD1 (6 bases). Per the germline V gene, CDR1 is SGHDT and CDR2 is YYEEEE. The CDR3 runs 17 residues. CDR3 nucleotides: TGCGCCATCAGCTTGGATAGTACGAGAAGGGGGGCCACTGAAGCTTTCTTT. This translates into CAISLDSTRRGATEAFF.

The chain employs TRBV11-2 and TRBJ2-1; 8 bases are shared with TRBD2. The CDR3 runs 15 residues. Looked up from germline, CDR1 is SGHAT and CDR2 is FQNNGV. V shed 2 bases and J 8 bases; nucleotides not matched to a gene: 8. The CDR3 DNA sequence: TGTGCCAGCAGCTTAATGACGGGAGGGCAATATGAGCAGTTCTTC. As protein: CASSLMTGGQYEQFF.

This clonotype was found a few times. The chain couples TRBV2 to TRBJ2-7; TRBD1 might be the D (6 bases). V gave up 3 bases and J gave up 0 bases, with 12 bases separating them. CDR3 length: 15 residues. CDR1 is SNHLY, CDR2 FYNNEI, per germline. Written as DNA, the CDR3 is TGTGCCAGCAGTGAGAACAGGGCGGTCTCCTACGAGCAGTACTTC. Amino acid sequence: CASSENRAVSYEQYF.

In the case of this clonotype: An end of the junction does not agree with germline; a read error may underlie this. This chain joins TRBV6-1 and TRBJ2-7, with 9 bases lining up with TRBD1. Germline CDR1 and CDR2: MNHNS and SASEGT. This CDR3 is 13 amino acids long. CDR3 bases: TGTGCCATCAGTGAATGGACAGGGGCCGAGCAGTGCTTC. Translated, it gives CAISEWTGAEQCF.

Comment on this clonotype: An end of the junction does not agree with germline; a read error may underlie this. V gene TRBV11-1 combines with J gene TRBJ2-7, with D unclear. The CDR3 is made up of 18 amino acids. Germline-derived CDR1 and CDR2 are SGHAT and FQDESV (reference sequence). In DNA form, the CDR3 reads TGTGCCAGCAGCTTTCGCCCCTCAAGTGGGTTAAGCTCCTGCGAGCAGTACTTC. This gives the protein CASSFRPSSGLSSCEQYF.

As to this clonotype: A read error may be the cause here, since a much bigger clone is one base away. The CDR3 loop is CAITRGTATNTEAFF. The CDR3 coding sequence is TGTGCCATCACTAGAGGGACAGCCACGAACACTGAAGCTTTCTTT. The rearrangement joins TRBV10-3 to TRBJ1-1, with 7 positions matching TRBD1. V shed 7 bases, J shed 1 base, and the junction held 9 bases outside the gene matches. CDR3 length: 15 amino acids. Germline CDR1 is ENHRY and CDR2 is SYGVKD.

On this clonotype: At one end, the junction sequence differs from germline, possibly due to a read error. V gene TRBV4-2 combines with J gene TRBJ2-5, with D perhaps matching TRBD2 (6 bases). This CDR3 has 17 amino acids. Germline CDR1 and CDR2: LGHNA and YNFKEQ. The CDR3 DNA is TGTGCCAGCAGCCAAGAGGGCGGGGCCAGAGTCCAAGAGACCCGGTACTTC. Its protein is CASSQEGGARVQETRYF.